This T cell receptor beta chain was retrieved from a study of blood T cell repertoires in COVID-19. For the study at large: PBMCs, B-cell-depleted T cells, or T cells were the source of the cDNA or gDNA that made up the material.

Sequenced by immunoSEQ multiplex PCR; TCRdb stores in-frame clones only, minus some. The repertoire holds 75,000 to 90,000 clones, with 80% as singletons. This CDR3 spans 15 amino acids. The ends were cut back, 1 base at V and 0 bases at J, with 8 bases in the middle. Germline lookup yields CDR1 SGHTS and CDR2 YDEGEE. The V and J genes are TRBV5-8 and TRBJ1-5; D is undetermined. The TCR originated in a woman between 40 and 55 years old with active or convalescent COVID-19. The specimen sequenced was peripheral blood. DNA for the CDR3: TGTGCCAGCAGCTTGTGGGCAAATAGCAATCAGCCCCAGCATTTT. Its protein is CASSLWANSNQPQHF.